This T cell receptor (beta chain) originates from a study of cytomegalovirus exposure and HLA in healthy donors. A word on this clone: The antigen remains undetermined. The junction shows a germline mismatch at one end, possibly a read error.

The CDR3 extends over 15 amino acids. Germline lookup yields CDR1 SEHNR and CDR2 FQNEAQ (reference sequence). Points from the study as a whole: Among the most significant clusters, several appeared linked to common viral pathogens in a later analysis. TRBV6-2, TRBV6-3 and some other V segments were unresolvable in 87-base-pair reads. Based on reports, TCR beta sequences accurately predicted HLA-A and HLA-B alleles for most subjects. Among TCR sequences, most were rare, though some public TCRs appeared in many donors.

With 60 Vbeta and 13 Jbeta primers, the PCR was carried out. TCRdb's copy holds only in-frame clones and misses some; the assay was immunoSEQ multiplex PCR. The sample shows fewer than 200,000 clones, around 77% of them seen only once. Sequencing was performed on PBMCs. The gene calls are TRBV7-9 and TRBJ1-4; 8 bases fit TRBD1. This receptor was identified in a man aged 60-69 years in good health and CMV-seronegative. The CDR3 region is CSSSSWTGTNEKLFF. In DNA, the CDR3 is TGTTCCAGCAGCTCTTGGACAGGGACTAATGAAAAACTGTTTTTT.